This T cell receptor beta chain was captured in a study of beta chain features in type 1 diabetes. In germline, CDR1 is SGDLS, CDR2 YYNGEE. The V segment lost 2 bases and the J segment 2 bases; nucleotides outside the gene matches: 1. The CDR3 loop spans 14 amino acids. This clone was picked up a small number of times. Its matching antigen is unknown. Other DNA sequences from this sample encode an identical CDR3 as well. Broader study findings: Shorter TCRB CDR3s, moderately but significantly so, were found in Type 1 diabetes patients in all four CD4+ subsets.

The investigators reverse transcribed all of the isolated RNA, so they sequenced expressed TCRB transcripts. Roughly 3.7 million reads, on average, came from each naive, central memory and regulatory T cell sample. This table comes from immunoSEQ multiplex PCR, and its TCRdb copy is limited to in-frame clones, with some not included. Among more than 250,000 clones listed, less than 30% were seen once. Sample: naive CD4+ T cells from blood. This sequence joins TRBV9 and TRBJ2-5; 9 bases agree with TRBD1. This receptor was identified in a woman in her 30s with type 1 diabetes. Written as DNA, the CDR3 is TGTGCCAGCAGCGTCGACAGGGGGCAAGAGACCCAGTACTTC. Amino acid sequence: CASSVDRGQETQYF.